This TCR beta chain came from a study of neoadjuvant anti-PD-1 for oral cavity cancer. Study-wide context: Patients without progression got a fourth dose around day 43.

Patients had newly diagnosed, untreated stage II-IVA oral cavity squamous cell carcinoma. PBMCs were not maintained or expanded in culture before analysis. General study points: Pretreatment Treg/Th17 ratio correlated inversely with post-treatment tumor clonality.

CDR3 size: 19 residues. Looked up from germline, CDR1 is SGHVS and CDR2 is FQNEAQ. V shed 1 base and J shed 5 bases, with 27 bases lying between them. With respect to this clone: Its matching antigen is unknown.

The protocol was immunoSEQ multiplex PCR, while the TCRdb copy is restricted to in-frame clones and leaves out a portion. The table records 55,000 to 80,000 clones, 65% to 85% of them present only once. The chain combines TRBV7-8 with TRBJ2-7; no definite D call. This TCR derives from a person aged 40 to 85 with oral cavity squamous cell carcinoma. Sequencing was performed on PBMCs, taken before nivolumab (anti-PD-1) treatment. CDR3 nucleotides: TGTGCCAGCAGCTTAGGGGCCCTGATGGGGAAGGACCCCCAGGACGAGCAGTACTTC. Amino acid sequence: CASSLGALMGKDPQDEQYF.